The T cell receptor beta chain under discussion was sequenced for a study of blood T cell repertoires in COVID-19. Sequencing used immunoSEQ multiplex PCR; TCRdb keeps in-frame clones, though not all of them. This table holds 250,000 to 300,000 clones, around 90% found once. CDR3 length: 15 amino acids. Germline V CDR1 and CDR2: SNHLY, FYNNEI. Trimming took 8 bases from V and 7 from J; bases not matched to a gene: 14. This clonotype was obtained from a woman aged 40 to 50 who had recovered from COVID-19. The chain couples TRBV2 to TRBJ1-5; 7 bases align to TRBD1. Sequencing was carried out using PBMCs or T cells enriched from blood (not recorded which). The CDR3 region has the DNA TGTGCCAGCGGCTTAGACAGGGTGCCCGTGCAGCCCCAGCATTTT. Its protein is CASGLDRVPVQPQHF.